Listed below are T cell receptor beta chains from one sample, sequenced in a study of shared clonotypes between healthy human individuals. The data were produced by immunoSEQ multiplex PCR, yet TCRdb's version contains in-frame clones alone and is incomplete. The data show a few million clones, about 92% seen once. Sample: naive CD4+ T cells sorted from blood. The receptor source for this set is a man aged 18 to 29 in good health. CDR3s include the opening cysteine and the closing phenylalanine or tryptophan. A D gene is named only where the DNA matches it firmly. Some rows have no size entry. The others give once, few or many, or a class for an expanded clone.

d_call: .; clone_size: .; j_call: TRBJ1-4; v_call: TRBV14; cdr3_aa: CASSRERDPTNEKLFF; cdr3_nt: TGTGCCAGCAGCCGAGAAAGAGATCCAACTAATGAAAAACTGTTTTTT
d_call: .; clone_size: .; j_call: TRBJ1-6; v_call: TRBV6-5; cdr3_aa: CASSYRGGASQPLHF; cdr3_nt: TGTGCCAGCAGTTACAGGGGGGGCGCCTCACAGCCTCTCCACTTT
d_call: TRBD2; clone_size: .; j_call: TRBJ2-5; v_call: TRBV6-1; cdr3_aa: CASSGTSGRETQYF; cdr3_nt: TGTGCCAGCAGCGGGACTAGCGGGAGAGAGACCCAGTACTTC
d_call: .; clone_size: .; j_call: TRBJ1-1; v_call: TRBV28; cdr3_aa: CASSLRTGEAFF; cdr3_nt: TGTGCCAGCAGTTTAAGAACCGGTGAAGCTTTCTTT
d_call: .; clone_size: once; j_call: TRBJ2-7; v_call: TRBV19; cdr3_aa: CASSLDPASYEQYF; cdr3_nt: TGTGCCAGTAGTCTGGATCCCGCCTCCTACGAGCAGTACTTC
d_call: .; clone_size: .; j_call: TRBJ1-5; v_call: TRBV6-1; cdr3_aa: CASSDPGGVWSNQPQHF; cdr3_nt: TGTGCCAGCAGTGACCCTGGGGGGGTATGGAGCAATCAGCCCCAGCATTTT
d_call: .; clone_size: once; j_call: TRBJ2-2; v_call: TRBV2; cdr3_aa: CASRREQGSHTGELFF; cdr3_nt: TGTGCCAGCAGGCGGGAACAGGGGTCGCACACCGGGGAGCTGTTTTTT
d_call: TRBD1; clone_size: .; j_call: TRBJ1-6; v_call: TRBV6-5; cdr3_aa: CASSYSGTGNSPLHF; cdr3_nt: TGTGCCAGCAGTTACTCGGGGACAGGAAATTCACCCCTCCACTTT
d_call: .; clone_size: .; j_call: TRBJ2-7; v_call: TRBV4-2; cdr3_aa: CASSQDRQPGEQYF; cdr3_nt: TGTGCCAGCAGCCAAGACCGACAGCCTGGCGAGCAGTACTTC
d_call: TRBD2; clone_size: .; j_call: TRBJ2-5; v_call: TRBV18; cdr3_aa: CASSPRGDYAQETQYF; cdr3_nt: TGTGCCAGCTCACCAAGAGGGGACTACGCCCAAGAGACCCAGTACTTC
d_call: .; clone_size: few; j_call: TRBJ1-6; v_call: TRBV30; cdr3_aa: CAWGLEGVYSPLHF; cdr3_nt: TGTGCCTGGGGCTTGGAGGGGGTGTATTCACCCCTCCACTTT
d_call: .; clone_size: .; j_call: TRBJ2-7; v_call: TRBV6-1; cdr3_aa: CASSEDRASYEQYF; cdr3_nt: TGTGCCAGCAGTGAAGACAGGGCATCCTACGAGCAGTACTTC
d_call: .; clone_size: .; j_call: TRBJ1-1; v_call: TRBV11-2; cdr3_aa: CASSPLQPGSRTEAFF; cdr3_nt: TGTGCCAGCAGCCCCCTCCAGCCAGGGTCAAGGACTGAAGCTTTCTTT
d_call: .; clone_size: .; j_call: TRBJ1-1; v_call: TRBV7-3; cdr3_aa: CASSSRGGEGTNTEAFF; cdr3_nt: TGTGCCAGCAGCTCTAGAGGGGGAGAGGGGACGAACACTGAAGCTTTCTTT
d_call: TRBD1; clone_size: .; j_call: TRBJ1-6; v_call: TRBV2; cdr3_aa: CASSETDRENSPLHF; cdr3_nt: TGTGCCAGCAGTGAAACGGACAGGGAAAATTCACCCCTCCACTTT
d_call: TRBD1; clone_size: .; j_call: TRBJ1-5; v_call: TRBV28; cdr3_aa: CASSFSGTGEHF; cdr3_nt: TGTGCCAGCAGTTTTTCCGGGACAGGGGAACATTTT
d_call: .; clone_size: .; j_call: TRBJ1-2; v_call: TRBV7-2; cdr3_aa: CASSSRGNYGYTF; cdr3_nt: TGTGCCAGCAGCTCACGAGGAAACTATGGCTACACCTTC
d_call: TRBD2; clone_size: .; j_call: TRBJ2-3; v_call: TRBV28; cdr3_aa: CASSSPAGVTDTQYF; cdr3_nt: TGTGCCAGCAGTTCCCCGGCGGGGGTCACAGATACGCAGTATTTT
d_call: TRBD2; clone_size: .; j_call: TRBJ2-7; v_call: TRBV14; cdr3_aa: CASSQRPPSRSVERERGYEQYF; cdr3_nt: TGTGCCAGCAGCCAGAGGCCTCCTTCTCGGTCGGTAGAGCGGGAGCGGGGCTACGAGCAGTACTTC
d_call: .; clone_size: .; j_call: TRBJ2-7; v_call: TRBV19; cdr3_aa: CASRSGTYEQYF; cdr3_nt: TGTGCCAGTCGAAGTGGCACCTACGAGCAGTACTTC
d_call: .; clone_size: once; j_call: TRBJ2-7; v_call: TRBV6-1; cdr3_aa: CASVERNIVYEQYF; cdr3_nt: TGTGCCAGCGTGGAACGAAACATTGTATACGAGCAGTACTTC
d_call: TRBD1; clone_size: .; j_call: TRBJ2-7; v_call: TRBV7-9; cdr3_aa: CASSLATGTGGTEQYF; cdr3_nt: TGTGCCAGCAGCTTAGCGACGGGGACAGGGGGAACCGAGCAGTACTTC
d_call: .; clone_size: .; j_call: TRBJ1-5; v_call: TRBV19; cdr3_aa: CASSAIPQPQHF; cdr3_nt: TGTGCCAGTAGTGCTATACCTCAGCCCCAGCATTTT
d_call: .; clone_size: .; j_call: TRBJ2-5; v_call: TRBV19; cdr3_aa: CASSISQGQWETQYF; cdr3_nt: TGTGCCAGTAGTATCTCCCAGGGGCAATGGGAGACCCAGTACTTC
d_call: TRBD1; clone_size: .; j_call: TRBJ2-2; v_call: TRBV11-2; cdr3_aa: CASSTLQGAANTGELFF; cdr3_nt: TGTGCCAGCAGCACACTACAGGGGGCAGCGAACACCGGGGAGCTGTTTTTT
d_call: .; clone_size: few; j_call: TRBJ1-1; v_call: TRBV18; cdr3_aa: CASSPQSAEAFF; cdr3_nt: TGTGCCAGCTCACCTCAGTCGGCTGAAGCTTTCTTT
d_call: TRBD2; clone_size: .; j_call: TRBJ2-3; v_call: TRBV18; cdr3_aa: CASSPAVAGRPGHTQYF; cdr3_nt: TGTGCCAGCTCACCAGCGGTAGCGGGACGACCCGGGCATACGCAGTATTTT
d_call: .; clone_size: .; j_call: TRBJ2-1; v_call: TRBV21-1; cdr3_aa: CASRGLRAIYNEQFF; cdr3_nt: TGTGCCAGCAGGGGTCTGAGGGCCATCTACAATGAGCAGTTCTTC